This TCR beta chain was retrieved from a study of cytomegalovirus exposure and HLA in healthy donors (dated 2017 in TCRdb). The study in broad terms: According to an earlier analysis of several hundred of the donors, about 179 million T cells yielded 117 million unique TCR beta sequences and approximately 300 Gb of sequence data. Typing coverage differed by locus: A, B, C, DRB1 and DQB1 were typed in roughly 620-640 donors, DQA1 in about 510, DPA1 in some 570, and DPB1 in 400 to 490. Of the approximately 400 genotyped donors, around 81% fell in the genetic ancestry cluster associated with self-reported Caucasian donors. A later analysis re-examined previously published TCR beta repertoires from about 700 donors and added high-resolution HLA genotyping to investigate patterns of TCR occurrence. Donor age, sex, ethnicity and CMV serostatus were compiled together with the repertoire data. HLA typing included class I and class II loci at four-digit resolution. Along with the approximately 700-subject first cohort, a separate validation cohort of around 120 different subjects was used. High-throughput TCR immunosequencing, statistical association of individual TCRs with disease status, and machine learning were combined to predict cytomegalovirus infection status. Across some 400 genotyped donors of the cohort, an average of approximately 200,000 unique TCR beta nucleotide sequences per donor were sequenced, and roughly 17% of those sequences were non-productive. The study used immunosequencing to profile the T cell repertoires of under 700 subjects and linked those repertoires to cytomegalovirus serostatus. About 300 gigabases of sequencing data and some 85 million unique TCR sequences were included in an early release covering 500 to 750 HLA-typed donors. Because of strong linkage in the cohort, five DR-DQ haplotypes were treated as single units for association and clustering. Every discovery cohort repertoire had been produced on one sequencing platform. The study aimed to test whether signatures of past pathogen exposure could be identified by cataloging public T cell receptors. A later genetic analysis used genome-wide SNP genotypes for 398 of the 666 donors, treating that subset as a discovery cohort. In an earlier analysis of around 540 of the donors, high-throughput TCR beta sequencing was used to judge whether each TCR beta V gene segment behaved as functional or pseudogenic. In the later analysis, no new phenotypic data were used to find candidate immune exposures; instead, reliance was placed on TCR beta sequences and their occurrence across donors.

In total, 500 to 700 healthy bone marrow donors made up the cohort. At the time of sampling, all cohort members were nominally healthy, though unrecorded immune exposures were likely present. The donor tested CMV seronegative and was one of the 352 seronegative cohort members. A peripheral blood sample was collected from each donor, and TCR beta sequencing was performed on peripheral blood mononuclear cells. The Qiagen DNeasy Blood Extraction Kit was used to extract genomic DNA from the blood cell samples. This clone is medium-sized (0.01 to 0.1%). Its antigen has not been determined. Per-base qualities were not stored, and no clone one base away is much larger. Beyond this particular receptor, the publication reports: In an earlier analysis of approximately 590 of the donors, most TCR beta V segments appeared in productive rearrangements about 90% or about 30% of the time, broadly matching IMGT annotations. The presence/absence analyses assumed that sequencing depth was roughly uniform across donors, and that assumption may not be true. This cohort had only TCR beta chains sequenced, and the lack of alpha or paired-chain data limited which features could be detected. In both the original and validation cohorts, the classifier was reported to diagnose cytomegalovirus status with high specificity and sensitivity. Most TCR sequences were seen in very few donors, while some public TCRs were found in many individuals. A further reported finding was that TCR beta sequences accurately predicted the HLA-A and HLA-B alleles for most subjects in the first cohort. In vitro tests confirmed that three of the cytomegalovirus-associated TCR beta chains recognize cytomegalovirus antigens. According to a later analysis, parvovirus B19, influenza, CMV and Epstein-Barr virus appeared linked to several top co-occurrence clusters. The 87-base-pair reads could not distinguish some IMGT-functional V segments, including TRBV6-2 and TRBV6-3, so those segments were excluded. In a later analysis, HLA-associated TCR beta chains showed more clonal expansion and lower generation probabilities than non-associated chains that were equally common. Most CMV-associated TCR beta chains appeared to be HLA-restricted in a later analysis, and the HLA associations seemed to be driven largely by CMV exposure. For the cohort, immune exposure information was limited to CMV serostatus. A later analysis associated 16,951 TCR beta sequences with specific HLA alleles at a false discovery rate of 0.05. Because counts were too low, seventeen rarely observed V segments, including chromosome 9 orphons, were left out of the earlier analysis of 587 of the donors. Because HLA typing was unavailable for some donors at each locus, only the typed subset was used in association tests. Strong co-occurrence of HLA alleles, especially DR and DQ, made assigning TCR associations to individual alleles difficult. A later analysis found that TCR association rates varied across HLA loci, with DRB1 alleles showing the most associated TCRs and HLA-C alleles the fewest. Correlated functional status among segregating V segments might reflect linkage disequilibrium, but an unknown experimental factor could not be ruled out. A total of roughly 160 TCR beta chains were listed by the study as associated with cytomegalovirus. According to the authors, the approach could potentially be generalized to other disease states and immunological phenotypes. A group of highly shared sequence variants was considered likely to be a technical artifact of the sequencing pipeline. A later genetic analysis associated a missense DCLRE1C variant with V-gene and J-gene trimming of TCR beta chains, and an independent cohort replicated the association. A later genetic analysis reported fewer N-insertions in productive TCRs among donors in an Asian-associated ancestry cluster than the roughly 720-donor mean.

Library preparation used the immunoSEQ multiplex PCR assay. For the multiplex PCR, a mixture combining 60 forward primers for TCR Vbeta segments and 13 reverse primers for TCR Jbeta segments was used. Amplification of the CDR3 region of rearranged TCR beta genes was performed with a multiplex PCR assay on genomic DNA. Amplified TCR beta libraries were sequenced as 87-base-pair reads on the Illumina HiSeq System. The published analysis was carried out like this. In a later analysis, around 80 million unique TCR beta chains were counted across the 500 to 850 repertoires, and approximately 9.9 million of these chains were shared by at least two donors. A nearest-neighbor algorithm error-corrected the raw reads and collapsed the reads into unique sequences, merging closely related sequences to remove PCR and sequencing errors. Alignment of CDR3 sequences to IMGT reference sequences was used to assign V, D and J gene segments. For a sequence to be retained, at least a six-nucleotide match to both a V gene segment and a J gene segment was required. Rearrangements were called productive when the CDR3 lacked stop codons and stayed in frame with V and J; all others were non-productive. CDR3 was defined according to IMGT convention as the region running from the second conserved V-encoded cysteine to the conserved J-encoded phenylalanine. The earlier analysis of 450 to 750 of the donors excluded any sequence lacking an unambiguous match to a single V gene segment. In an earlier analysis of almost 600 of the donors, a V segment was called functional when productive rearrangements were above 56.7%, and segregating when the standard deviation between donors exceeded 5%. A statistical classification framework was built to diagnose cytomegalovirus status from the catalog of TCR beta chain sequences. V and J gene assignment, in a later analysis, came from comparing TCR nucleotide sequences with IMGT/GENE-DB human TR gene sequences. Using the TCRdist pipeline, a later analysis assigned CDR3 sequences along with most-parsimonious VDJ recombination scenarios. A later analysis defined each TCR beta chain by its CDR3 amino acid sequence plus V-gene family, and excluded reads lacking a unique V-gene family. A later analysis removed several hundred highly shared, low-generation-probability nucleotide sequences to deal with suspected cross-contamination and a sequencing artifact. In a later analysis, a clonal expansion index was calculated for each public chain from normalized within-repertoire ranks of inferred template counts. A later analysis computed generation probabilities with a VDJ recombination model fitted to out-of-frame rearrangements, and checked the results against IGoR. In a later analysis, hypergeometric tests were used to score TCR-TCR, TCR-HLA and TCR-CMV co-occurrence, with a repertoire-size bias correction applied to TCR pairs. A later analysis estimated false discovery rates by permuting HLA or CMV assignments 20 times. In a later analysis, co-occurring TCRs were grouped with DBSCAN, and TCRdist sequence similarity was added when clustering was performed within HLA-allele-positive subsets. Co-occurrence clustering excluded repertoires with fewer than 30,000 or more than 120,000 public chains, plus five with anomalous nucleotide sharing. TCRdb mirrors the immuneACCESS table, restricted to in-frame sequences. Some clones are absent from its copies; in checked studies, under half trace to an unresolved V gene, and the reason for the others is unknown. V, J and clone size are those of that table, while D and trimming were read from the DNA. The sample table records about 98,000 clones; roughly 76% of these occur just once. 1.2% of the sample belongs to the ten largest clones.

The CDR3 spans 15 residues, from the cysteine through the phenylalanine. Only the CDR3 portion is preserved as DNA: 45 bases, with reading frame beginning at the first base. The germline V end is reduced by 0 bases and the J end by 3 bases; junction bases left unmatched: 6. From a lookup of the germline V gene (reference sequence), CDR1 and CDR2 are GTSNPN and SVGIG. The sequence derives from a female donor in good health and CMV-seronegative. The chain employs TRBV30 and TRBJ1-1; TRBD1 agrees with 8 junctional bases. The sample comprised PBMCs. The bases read TGTGCCTGGAGTGTACAGCAGGGGGCTTACACTGAAGCTTTCTTT. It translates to CAWSVQQGAYTEAFF.